A single sample gave rise to the 29 T cell receptor beta chains below, sequenced in a study of blood T cell repertoires in COVID-19. The protocol was immunoSEQ multiplex PCR, while the TCRdb copy is restricted to in-frame clones and leaves out a portion. This table has roughly 280,000 clones, approximately 89% appearing once. The sequencing input was PBMCs or T cells enriched from blood (not recorded which). Receptors were obtained from a man between 35 and 55 years old who had been exposed to COVID-19.

The gene calls are TRBV7-2 and TRBJ2-5; 8 bases fit TRBD2. The V segment lost 3 bases and the J segment 1 base; nucleotides outside the gene matches: 1. CDR1 and CDR2 (germline): SGHTA, FQGNSA. CDR3 length equals 14 residues. The CDR3 protein is CASSFSGTQETQYF. The CDR3 DNA is TGTGCCAGCAGCTTTAGCGGGACCCAAGAGACCCAGTACTTC.

The rearrangement uses TRBV6-5 and TRBJ2-1; no clear D gene. Trimming pared 8 bases from V and 3 bases from J, leaving 8 bases between. Germline V lookup: CDR1 MNHEY, CDR2 SVGAGI. This CDR3 comprises 12 residues. CDR3 coding DNA: TGTGCCAGCGGGCCCTTCTACAATGAGCAGTTCTTC. Protein sequence: CASGPFYNEQFF.

The chain carries TRBV6-5 and TRBJ2-7; possible D gene TRBD1, 6 bases. Per germline, CDR1 MNHEY and CDR2 SVGAGI. This CDR3 spans 13 amino acids. Trimming removed 4 bases from V and 7 bases from J, with 14 bases in between. CDR3 sequence: CASSSGASTEQYF. CDR3 coding DNA: TGTGCCAGCAGTTCAGGGGCATCTACGGAGCAGTACTTC.

The V call is TRBV10-1, the J call TRBJ2-7, with 8 bases fitting TRBD1. Germline trimming cut 3 bases from V and 2 bases from J; bases unmatched to any gene: 3. This CDR3 has 14 amino acids. CDR1 is WNHNN and CDR2 is SYGVQD in the germline V gene (reference sequence). The CDR3 DNA follows: TGCGCCAGCAGTGAAATACAGGGGGCCTACGAGCAGTACTTC. This codes for CASSEIQGAYEQYF.

This clone was detected only a few times. This chain uses TRBV24-1 with TRBJ2-7; the match to TRBD1 covers 7 bases. V gave up 3 bases and J gave up 3 bases; unmatched junction bases: 1. CDR1 KGHDR and CDR2 SFDVKD come from the germline V gene. CDR3 length equals 13 residues. CDR3 protein: CATSDGTDYEQYF. CDR3 nucleotide sequence: TGTGCCACCAGTGATGGGACAGACTACGAGCAGTACTTC.

This chain connects TRBV28 to TRBJ2-7; 13 nucleotides agree with TRBD2. The V gene end was trimmed by 5 bases and the J gene end by 0 bases; junction bases not matched to a gene: 13. Germline V gene data show CDR1 as MDHEN and CDR2 as SYDVKM. The CDR3 runs 19 residues. The CDR3 sequence is CASSPIGTSGAIISYEQYF. In DNA form, the CDR3 reads TGTGCCAGCAGTCCCATCGGGACTAGCGGGGCGATTATCTCCTACGAGCAGTACTTC.

J is TRBJ1-5 and V is TRBV5-4; TRBD1 might be the D (5 bases). This CDR3 spans 14 amino acids. CDR1 is SGHNT and CDR2 is YYREEE in the germline V gene (reference sequence). V lost 0 bases and J 4 bases, leaving 8 bases between the germline ends. DNA of the CDR3: TGTGCCAGCAGCTTGGCCGGGGGTAATCAGCCCCAGCATTTT. Encoded protein: CASSLAGGNQPQHF. Drawing the rest from reference TRBV5-4 and TRBJ1-5, the complete variable domain is ETGVTQSPTHLIKTRGQQVTLRCSSQSGHNTVSWYQQALGQGPQFIFQYYREEENGRGNFPPRFSGLQFPNYSSELNVNALELDDSALYLCASSLAGGNQPQHFGDGTRLSIL.

V usage is TRBV28 and J usage is TRBJ1-2; 7 nucleotides line up with TRBD1. In germline, CDR1 is MDHEN, CDR2 SYDVKM. This CDR3 is 16 amino acids long. J was trimmed by 6 bases and V by 1 base; bases with no gene match: 11. CDR3 in amino acids: CASSLYSVGGSHGYTF. DNA of the CDR3: TGTGCCAGCAGTTTATACAGCGTAGGGGGCTCCCATGGCTACACCTTC.

The chain employs TRBV27 and TRBJ1-3, with D possibly being TRBD1 (5 bases). V lost 2 bases and J 2 bases, leaving 7 bases between the germline ends. This CDR3 has 14 residues. CDR1 and CDR2 from the germline V gene are MNHEY and SMNVEV (reference sequence). The CDR3 DNA follows: TGTGCCAGCAGTTTAAGACAGACTGGAAACACCATATATTTT. This sequence encodes CASSLRQTGNTIYF.

This rearrangement joins TRBV5-1 to TRBJ2-1; 15 nucleotides line up with TRBD2. This CDR3 contains 20 residues. V gave up 0 bases and J gave up 0 bases; unmatched junction bases: 7. CDR1 and CDR2 from the germline V gene are SGHRS and YFSETQ. CDR3 amino acids: CASSLGGGLAGGSSYNEQFF. The CDR3 region has the DNA TGCGCCAGCAGCTTGGGAGGGGGACTAGCGGGAGGAAGCTCCTACAATGAGCAGTTCTTC.

This chain uses TRBV30 with TRBJ2-7, with unresolved D. From germline, CDR1 is GTSNPN and CDR2 SVGIG (reference sequence). This CDR3 spans 14 amino acids. Trimming left V 3 bases short and J 3 bases short, with 15 bases between. The CDR3 is CAWRNRHFGYEQYF. The CDR3 DNA reads as TGTGCCTGGAGGAATCGACACTTCGGCTACGAGCAGTACTTC.

This chain links TRBV6-2 or TRBV6-3 with TRBJ2-2, with a tentative D call TRBD1 (5 bases). With 5 bases removed from V and 6 bases from J, the gap between germline ends came to 10 bases. CDR1 MNHEY and CDR2 SVGEGT come from the germline V gene. The CDR3 spans 13 residues. The CDR3 sequence is CASSPQGAGELFF. CDR3 in DNA: TGTGCCAGCAGTCCACAAGGGGCCGGGGAGCTGTTTTTT.

V is TRBV6-1 and J is TRBJ1-1; D remains ambiguous. Germline V lookup: CDR1 MNHNS, CDR2 SASEGT. V was trimmed by 6 bases and J by 1 base, leaving 6 bases between them. This CDR3 has 12 residues. The CDR3 bases are TGTGCCAGCAGCCCAGGGAACACTGAAGCTTTCTTT. Its protein product is CASSPGNTEAFF.

Only one count was recorded for this clone. This chain links TRBV21-1 with TRBJ2-3; the table's D call, TRBD1, has no DNA check behind it. TRBV21-1 is deemed a pseudogene. This CDR3 comprises 15 residues. CDR3 region: CASSSDRSQGDTQYF. Written as DNA, the CDR3 is TGTGCCAGCAGCAGTGACAGGAGCCAAGGGGATACGCAGTATTTT.

The chain recombines TRBV5-1 with TRBJ2-1; 9 bases fit TRBD2. With 4 bases clipped from V and 10 bases from J, the junction kept 6 bases outside the gene matches. Germline V gene sequence: CDR1 SGHRS, CDR2 YFSETQ. This CDR3 spans 13 amino acids. CDR3 amino acids: CASSATLAGEQFF. Here the CDR3 DNA reads TGCGCCAGCAGCGCCACTCTAGCGGGAGAGCAGTTCTTC.

This clone was detected a few times. This chain connects TRBV6-1 to TRBJ2-1; 7 bases match TRBD2. V shed 1 base and J 8 bases; nucleotides not matched to a gene: 8. Germline CDR1 reads MNHNS; CDR2 reads SASEGT. The CDR3 has 15 residues. The CDR3 region has the DNA TGTGCCAGCAGTGAAGGGGCTAGCGGCAGAGATGAGCAGTTCTTC. Protein sequence: CASSEGASGRDEQFF.

The V call is TRBV28, the J call TRBJ2-3; 7 nucleotides align to TRBD1. CDR1 is MDHEN and CDR2 is SYDVKM in the germline V gene. This CDR3 has 15 amino acids. V lost 3 bases and J lost 2; bases outside the gene matches: 5. The CDR3 sequence is CASSLAQGNTDTQYF. The CDR3 region has the DNA TGTGCCAGCAGTTTGGCACAGGGGAACACAGATACGCAGTATTTT.

The chain combines TRBV5-3 with TRBJ1-5; D is undetermined. TRBV5-3 is an ORF, with its function uncertain. This CDR3 spans 15 amino acids. Trimming pared 1 base from V and 9 bases from J, leaving 17 bases between. The CDR3 DNA sequence: TGTGCCAGAAGCTTGATCTTCCGGGGTGAGAGGCCCCAGCATTTT. As protein: CARSLIFRGERPQHF.

The chain couples TRBV9 to TRBJ2-3; TRBD2 matches 10 bases. Germline CDR1 reads SGDLS; CDR2 reads YYNGEE. This CDR3 spans 17 amino acids. J was trimmed by 4 bases and V by 4 bases; bases with no gene match: 12. DNA for the CDR3: TGTGCCAGCAGCCAGCGGGCTAGCGGGAGTTTTGCAGATACGCAGTATTTT. Amino acid sequence: CASSQRASGSFADTQYF.

This clone was detected only once. The chain has TRBV5-1 and TRBJ2-7; 12 positions agree with TRBD2. CDR1 is SGHRS, CDR2 YFSETQ, per germline. The CDR3 runs to 16 residues. V trimming: 0 bases; J trimming: 3 bases; junction bases outside the gene matches: 4. The CDR3 spells CASSLATTSGSYEQYF. In DNA form, the CDR3 reads TGCGCCAGCAGCTTGGCCACGACTAGCGGGAGCTACGAGCAGTACTTC.

This rearrangement joins TRBV11-2 to TRBJ1-5, with TRBD1 as a possible D gene (5 bases). The CDR3 length is 15 residues. The V end lost 5 bases, the J end lost 2 bases, and 13 bases lay between the germline ends. Germline V gene sequence: CDR1 SGHAT, CDR2 FQNNGV. Here the CDR3 reads CASSLGGEGNQPQHF. CDR3 bases: TGTGCCAGCAGCCTTGGGGGGGAGGGCAATCAGCCCCAGCATTTT.

This chain joins TRBV19 and TRBJ2-3; 7 bases fit TRBD2. The CDR3 sequence is 12 residues long. Germline values: CDR1 LNHDA, CDR2 SQIVND (reference sequence). Trimming removed 7 bases from V and 8 bases from J; junction bases left unmatched: 6. The CDR3 spells CASNRGVGTQYF. The CDR3 nucleotides read TGTGCCAGTAACCGGGGGGTAGGTACGCAGTATTTT.

The table lists this clone with a count of one. The chain recombines TRBV6-1 with TRBJ2-7, with D perhaps TRBD1 (6 bases). The V gene lost 1 base and the J gene lost 4 bases, with 11 bases spanning the gap. This CDR3 comprises 14 residues. Germline CDR1 reads MNHNS; CDR2 reads SASEGT. The CDR3 spells CASSEVVGGYEQYF. The CDR3 region has the DNA TGTGCCAGCAGTGAAGTTGTAGGGGGATACGAGCAGTACTTC.

CDR3 DNA sequence: TGTGCCAGTTCCAAGTCTGCGAGCGGGAACTACAATGAGCAGTTCTTC. It encodes CASSKSASGNYNEQFF. The V and J genes are TRBV7-2 and TRBJ2-1; 7 bases match TRBD2. The CDR3 sequence is 16 residues long. J gave up 3 bases and V 9 bases, and 14 bases lay outside the gene matches. The germline CDR1 and CDR2 sequences are SGHTA and FQGNSA.

The chain employs TRBV11-2 and TRBJ2-1, with D possibly being TRBD1 (5 bases). There are 14 residues in the CDR3. Germline lookup yields CDR1 SGHAT and CDR2 FQNNGV. The V gene lost 5 bases and the J gene lost 6 bases, with 14 bases spanning the gap. The CDR3 DNA sequence: TGTGCCAGCAGCCCGTATAGTGGGGCCAATGAGCAGTTCTTC. This encodes CASSPYSGANEQFF.

The rearrangement uses TRBV7-8 and TRBJ2-5; 8 bases map to TRBD1. The germline CDR1 and CDR2 sequences are SGHVS and FQNEAQ. CDR3 length: 14 amino acids. Trimming removed 7 bases from V and 3 bases from J; junction bases left unmatched: 7. In DNA, the CDR3 is TGTGCCAGCACCTACACGACAGGGGAAGAGACCCAGTACTTC. Translated, it gives CASTYTTGEETQYF.

CDR3 nucleotides: TGTGCCTGGAGCAAAGGGACTAGCTTTCAGACCCAGTACTTC. It yields the protein CAWSKGTSFQTQYF. V gene TRBV30 combines with J gene TRBJ2-5; 9 bases match TRBD2. There are 14 residues in the CDR3. Germline V CDR1 and CDR2: GTSNPN, SVGIG (reference sequence). V gave up 3 bases and J gave up 6 bases; unmatched junction bases: 8.

The chain uses TRBV4-1 and TRBJ2-5; 9 bases line up with TRBD2. The V segment lost 6 bases and the J segment 2 bases; nucleotides outside the gene matches: 4. This CDR3 comprises 14 residues. The germline gives CDR1 MGHRA, CDR2 YSYEKL. Here the CDR3 reads CASSSSGVQETQYF. The CDR3, as DNA: TGCGCCAGCAGTTCTAGCGGGGTACAAGAGACCCAGTACTTC.

This sequence joins TRBV19 and TRBJ2-1, with 12 bases identical to TRBD2. Unmatched junction bases numbered 16, after V lost 4 bases and J lost 6 bases. This CDR3 is built from 19 residues. Germline V CDR1 and CDR2: LNHDA, SQIVND (reference sequence). The CDR3 DNA reads as TGTGCCAGTAGTACCAGTCTTTTGACTAGCGGGAGTTCTGGCAATGAGCAGTTCTTC. Amino acids: CASSTSLLTSGSSGNEQFF.